These T cell receptor beta chains were read from a single sample in a study of T and B cells in COVID-19 patients. TCRdb redid the calling of the multiplex PCR reads with MiXCR, one entry per CDR3 protein. Of 3,800 or so distinct CDR3 sequences listed, less than 25% are singletons. The specimen sequenced was blood. The source of these receptors is a human donor with active COVID-19. Each CDR3 is given with its conserved first and last residue. Each record gives: V gene, CDR3 length, J gene, D gene, clone size, CDR3 protein, CDR3 DNA. A D gene is named only where the DNA matches it firmly. Expanded clones are given a class, and other clones once, few, many or no size at all.

TRBV6-2/TRBV6-3,16,TRBJ2-1,TRBD2,many,CASSSGASGPLDEQFF,TGTGCCAGCAGTTCCGGAGCTAGCGGTCCTTTGGATGAGCAGTTCTTC
TRBV5-4,15,TRBJ2-3,TRBD2,medium-sized,CASSLRGGNTDTQYF,TGTGCCAGCAGCTTGCGGGGGGGGAATACAGATACGCAGTATTTT
TRBV20-1,14,TRBJ2-6,.,few,CSVKDHSGANVLTF,TGCAGTGTAAAGGACCACTCTGGGGCCAACGTCCTGACTTTC
TRBV15,17,TRBJ2-3,TRBD2,.,CATSRAPGLAGTDTQYF,TGTGCCACCAGCAGGGCCCCGGGACTAGCGGGCACAGATACGCAGTATTTT
TRBV20-1,11,TRBJ2-1,.,medium-sized,CSARDGRGQFF,TGCAGTGCTAGAGATGGGAGAGGGCAGTTCTTC
TRBV5-1,17,TRBJ2-3,.,.,CASSLEPAGISTDTQYF,TGCGCCAGCAGCTTGGAGCCAGCGGGTATTAGCACAGATACGCAGTATTTT
TRBV29-1,13,TRBJ2-2,TRBD1,large,CSVVRQGTGELFF,TGCAGCGTTGTGAGACAGGGAACCGGGGAGCTGTTTTTT
TRBV12-3/TRBV12-4,11,TRBJ2-7,.,medium-sized,CASQGTYEQYF,TGTGCCAGCCAGGGGACCTACGAGCAGTACTTC
TRBV7-2,15,TRBJ2-2,.,.,CASSLANRVTGELFF,TGTGCTAGCAGCTTAGCGAACAGGGTCACCGGGGAGCTGTTTTTT
TRBV5-1,19,TRBJ2-5,.,.,CASSERGQLAGGALETQYF,TGCGCCAGCAGCGAGAGGGGACAGTTGGCCGGGGGGGCGCTTGAGACCCAGTACTTC
TRBV5-1,14,TRBJ2-3,.,.,CASSGVTGPDTQYF,TGCGCCAGCAGCGGGGTGACAGGCCCAGATACGCAGTATTTT
TRBV28,17,TRBJ1-2,.,.,CASSQGRRTGVGYGYTF,TGTGCCAGCAGTCAAGGACGGAGGACGGGAGTAGGCTATGGCTACACCTTC
TRBV5-1,22,TRBJ2-1,.,.,CASSLGQQEGWWGRSSYNEQFF,TGCGCCAGCAGCTTGGGACAGCAAGAAGGGTGGTGGGGCCGCAGCTCCTACAATGAGCAGTTCTTC
TRBV27,14,TRBJ2-7,.,medium-sized,CASSLLGTTYEQYF,TGTGCCAGCAGTTTATTGGGGACAACCTACGAGCAGTACTTC
TRBV29-1,15,TRBJ2-1,TRBD1,.,CSAPGQGLGDNEQFF,TGCAGCGCCCCGGGACAGGGGTTGGGGGACAATGAGCAGTTCTTC
TRBV18,14,TRBJ2-5,.,medium-sized,CASSPPASQETQYF,TGTGCCAGCTCACCACCGGCGAGTCAAGAGACCCAGTACTTC
TRBV6-6,10,TRBJ1-1,.,medium-sized,CATMSPTGFF,TGTGCCACCATGAGCCCTACGGGTTTCTTT
TRBV7-2,16,TRBJ2-7,TRBD2,.,CASSLGLAGVMDEQYF,TGTGCCAGCAGCTTAGGGCTAGCGGGAGTGATGGACGAGCAGTACTTC
TRBV13,13,TRBJ2-7,TRBD2,once,CASSYRDYYEQYF,TGTGCCAGCAGCTACCGGGACTACTACGAGCAGTACTTC
TRBV20-1,14,TRBJ2-3,.,large,CSATEPGGTDTQYF,TGCAGTGCTACTGAGCCCGGAGGCACAGATACGCAGTATTTT
TRBV7-2,15,TRBJ2-3,TRBD1,few,CASSPRGKDFDTQYF,TGTGCCAGCAGCCCCAGGGGGAAAGATTTCGATACGCAGTATTTT
TRBV5-5,15,TRBJ1-2,TRBD1,medium-sized,CASSSGQGVHYGYTF,TGTGCCAGCAGCTCGGGACAGGGGGTTCACTATGGCTACACCTTC
TRBV7-6,16,TRBJ2-1,.,medium-sized,CASSPSVLGDYNEQFF,TGTGCCAGCAGCCCGTCTGTCCTGGGGGACTACAATGAGCAGTTCTTC
TRBV7-9,14,TRBJ2-5,TRBD2,.,CASSSNGGGETQYF,TGTGCCAGCAGCTCAAACGGCGGGGGAGAGACCCAGTACTTC
TRBV6-1,12,TRBJ2-7,.,medium-sized,CASSGQAYEQYF,TGTGCCAGCAGTGGACAAGCCTACGAGCAGTACTTC
TRBV12-3/TRBV12-4,15,TRBJ2-2,TRBD1,.,CASRPGTVNTGELFF,TGTGCCAGCAGACCCGGGACAGTGAACACCGGGGAGCTGTTTTTT
TRBV2,16,TRBJ2-3,TRBD2,.,CASRPWGGSSTDTQYF,TGTGCCAGCAGGCCCTGGGGGGGGTCGAGCACAGATACGCAGTATTTT
TRBV20-1,14,TRBJ2-1,.,.,CSASPVSFPNEQFF,TGCAGTGCTAGTCCGGTGTCTTTCCCCAATGAGCAGTTCTTC
TRBV19,13,TRBJ2-7,TRBD2,.,CASRAGGGYEQYF,TGTGCCAGTAGAGCGGGAGGGGGCTACGAGCAGTACTTC
TRBV6-5,14,TRBJ2-2,TRBD1,medium-sized,CAIGADRGRRELFF,TGTGCCATCGGGGCGGACAGGGGGCGTCGGGAGCTGTTTTTT
TRBV5-6,13,TRBJ2-7,.,medium-sized,CASSLGDVGEQYF,TGTGCCAGCAGCTTGGGGGACGTCGGCGAGCAGTACTTC
TRBV5-1,19,TRBJ2-6,TRBD1,.,CASSFPTGDKLRGANVLTF,TGCGCCAGCAGCTTCCCGACAGGGGATAAGCTACGCGGGGCCAACGTCCTGACTTTC
TRBV5-4,20,TRBJ2-3,TRBD1,once,CASSLDRTGGLVAWRDTQYF,TGTGCCAGCAGCTTGGATCGGACAGGGGGACTAGTGGCCTGGAGGGATACGCAGTATTTT
TRBV12-3/TRBV12-4,12,TRBJ2-1,.,medium-sized,CASRRLEREQFF,TGTGCCAGCAGGAGACTAGAAAGGGAGCAGTTCTTC
TRBV18,14,TRBJ1-2,.,.,CASSPGRQNYGYTF,TGTGCCAGCTCACCAGGGCGACAAAACTATGGCTACACCTTC
TRBV10-2,15,TRBJ2-5,.,.,CASSAYRRAGETQYF,TGCGCCAGCAGCGCCTACAGGAGGGCCGGGGAGACCCAGTACTTC
TRBV5-1,14,TRBJ1-1,.,.,CASSLVGGNTEAFF,TGCGCCAGCAGCTTGGTAGGGGGGAACACTGAAGCTTTCTTT
TRBV24-1,14,TRBJ2-5,.,many,CATRTLHLPETQYF,TGTGCCACCAGGACTTTGCATCTTCCAGAGACCCAGTACTTC
TRBV27,14,TRBJ1-1,.,medium-sized,CASSSLTRNTEAFF,TGTGCCAGCAGTTCACTAACCAGGAACACTGAAGCTTTCTTT
TRBV7-3,13,TRBJ2-5,.,few,CASSAGAGETQYF,TGTGCCAGCAGCGCCGGGGCCGGGGAGACCCAGTACTTC
TRBV7-2,14,TRBJ1-4,TRBD1,medium-sized,CASTTGGRERKLFF,TGTGCCAGCACCACAGGGGGCAGGGAGAGAAAACTGTTTTTT
TRBV19,14,TRBJ2-1,.,once,CASQGLVDENEQFF,TGTGCCAGTCAGGGGCTAGTGGATGAGAATGAGCAGTTCTTC
TRBV11-1,16,TRBJ2-5,.,large,CASSSVFSSRRETQYF,TGTGCCAGCAGCTCCGTGTTTAGCAGCCGACGGGAGACCCAGTACTTC
TRBV5-5,13,TRBJ2-6,.,.,CASSPGGANVLTF,TGTGCCAGCAGCCCCGGTGGGGCCAACGTCCTGACTTTC
TRBV7-2,15,TRBJ2-3,TRBD2,few,CASSLSGRAPDTQYF,TGTGCCAGCAGCTTAAGCGGGAGGGCCCCAGATACGCAGTATTTT